This is a list of T cell receptor beta chains from one sample in a study of human T cells and chemical hapten exposure. TCRdb re-analysed the RACE reads in MiXCR, keeping a single row per CDR3 protein. The repertoire consists of some 88,000 distinct CDR3 sequences, with approximately 11% occurring once and the leading ten covering around 2.2%. Sequences were derived from whole blood, sampled in connection with sensitization to the hapten diphenylcyclopropenone (DPC). Receptors originate from a man in his forties with alopecia areata. Some clones in this sample may be carry-over from other donors' samples. Both conserved end residues are part of each CDR3. The D gene is left open where the match is weak. Clone size is given for some rows only: seen once, a few or many times, or a class if the clone is expanded.

J | size | V | D | DNA | CDR3
TRBJ2-1 | NA | TRBV6-1 | TRBD2 | TGTGCCAGCAGTGAAGCGGGGGGGAGTAATGAGCAGTTCTTC | CASSEAGGSNEQFF
TRBJ1-1 | NA | TRBV6-5 | TRBD1 | TGTGCCAGCAGCCGGACAGGGGGATTGGACACTGAAGCTTTCTTT | CASSRTGGLDTEAFF
TRBJ1-4 | NA | TRBV2 | TRBD1 | TGTGCCAGCAACAGGGGGCAGGAAAAACTGTTTTTT | CASNRGQEKLFF
TRBJ2-3 | NA | TRBV19 | TRBD1 | TGTGCCAGTAGTATTCCTGGGACAGGGAGTACAGATACGCAGTATTTT | CASSIPGTGSTDTQYF
TRBJ2-1 | few | TRBV11-2 | NA | TGTGCCAGCAGCTTCGGGGGGAGGGGGACCTACAATGAGCAGTTCTTC | CASSFGGRGTYNEQFF
TRBJ2-7 | NA | TRBV12-3/TRBV12-4 | NA | TGTGCCAGCAAGGGCGGCTACGAGCAGTACTTC | CASKGGYEQYF
TRBJ2-5 | few | TRBV6-2/TRBV6-3 | NA | TGTGCCAGCAGCCCTGGGTCGGCTGGATCGGAGACCCAGTACTTC | CASSPGSAGSETQYF
TRBJ2-7 | few | TRBV3-1 | NA | TGTGCCAGCAGCCAAGATCAGGGGCCTACAGGAACTTACTACGAGCAGTACTTC | CASSQDQGPTGTYYEQYF
TRBJ2-5 | few | TRBV18 | NA | TGTGCCAGCTCGCAGTACCAAGAGACCCAGTACTTC | CASSQYQETQYF
TRBJ2-1 | NA | TRBV7-2 | NA | TGTGCCAGCAGCCGTGTGGGACCGAACAATGAGCAGTTCTTC | CASSRVGPNNEQFF
TRBJ1-4 | few | TRBV12-3/TRBV12-4 | NA | TGTGCCAGCGTTGGGAAAGGGTCGTCAACTAATGAAAAACTGTTTTTT | CASVGKGSSTNEKLFF
TRBJ1-1 | many | TRBV12-5 | NA | TGTGCTAGTGTCTTAGCGGGGGGTTACGGCACTGAAGCTTTCTTT | CASVLAGGYGTEAFF
TRBJ2-1 | NA | TRBV29-1 | NA | TGCAGCGCCCGAGGAGATAGCTCCTACAATGAGCAGTTCTTC | CSARGDSSYNEQFF
TRBJ2-2 | NA | TRBV3-1 | NA | TGTGCCAGCTCGGATAGCACGAACACCGGGGAGCTGTTTTTT | CASSDSTNTGELFF
TRBJ2-1 | few | TRBV28 | NA | TGTGCCAGCAGGTTACGGCAAGGGGTTGAGCAGTTCTTC | CASRLRQGVEQFF
TRBJ2-3 | few | TRBV12-3/TRBV12-4 | TRBD1 | TGTGCCAGCAGCAATGGACAGGGCGCAGATACGCAGTATTTT | CASSNGQGADTQYF
TRBJ2-1 | NA | TRBV5-4 | NA | TGTGCCAGCAGCCCAAGTCTCTCCAGGGGTGAGCAGTTCTTC | CASSPSLSRGEQFF
TRBJ2-3 | NA | TRBV20-1 | TRBD2 | TGCAGTGCTAGAGATCCGGCTAGCGGAGCAGGAGATACGCAGTATTTT | CSARDPASGAGDTQYF
TRBJ1-1 | many | TRBV29-1 | NA | TGCAGCGTTGAAGGTTGGCAGGGCCTTAACACTGAAGCTTTCTTT | CSVEGWQGLNTEAFF
TRBJ1-2 | many | TRBV29-1 | NA | TGCAGCGTTGGTGCGGAGGGGAACTATGGCTACACCTTC | CSVGAEGNYGYTF
TRBJ2-3 | NA | TRBV5-1 | TRBD2 | TGCGCCAGCAGCTCCCTAACGGGGGGACCTAGCACAGATACGCAGTATTTT | CASSSLTGGPSTDTQYF
TRBJ2-1 | NA | TRBV6-2/TRBV6-3 | TRBD1 | TGTGCCAGCAGGGAAGACGGGACAGCCTACAATGAGCAGTTCTTC | CASREDGTAYNEQFF
TRBJ2-6 | NA | TRBV6-6 | NA | TGTGCCAGCAGTTATGTACAGACCTCTGGGGCCAACGTCCTGACTTTC | CASSYVQTSGANVLTF
TRBJ1-5 | many | TRBV20-1 | TRBD1 | TGCAGTGCGAGAACAGGGGTCCTTAGCAATCAGCCCCAGCATTTT | CSARTGVLSNQPQHF
TRBJ1-2 | many | TRBV23-1 | NA | TGCGCCAGCAAGAGAGACAGTTATAACTATGGCTACACCTTC | CASKRDSYNYGYTF
TRBJ1-2 | NA | TRBV12-3/TRBV12-4 | NA | TGTGCCAGCAGGCGTCCGGGGCCAGGGGGCTACACCTTC | CASRRPGPGGYTF
TRBJ2-3 | NA | TRBV20-1 | NA | TGCAGTGCTAGAGATATCCGGGACCGCGGCACAGATACGCAGTATTTT | CSARDIRDRGTDTQYF
TRBJ1-2 | many | TRBV10-3 | NA | TGTGCCATCAGTGAGCCTGACAGCCCCAACTATGGCTACACCTTC | CAISEPDSPNYGYTF
TRBJ2-3 | NA | TRBV20-1 | NA | TGCAGTGCTAGAATCCGGGGGGCAGGCACAGATACGCAGTATTTT | CSARIRGAGTDTQYF
TRBJ1-4 | many | TRBV19 | NA | TGTGCCAGTAGTATAGGGACCCGAGCCGCTAATGAAAAACTGTTTTTT | CASSIGTRAANEKLFF
TRBJ1-1 | few | TRBV3-1 | NA | TGTGCCAGCAGCCAAGGGATACTCACTGAAGCTTTCTTT | CASSQGILTEAFF
TRBJ2-7 | NA | TRBV28 | NA | TGTGCCAGCAGTTTAAACGACCCTGTATACGAGCAGTACTTC | CASSLNDPVYEQYF
TRBJ1-6 | many | TRBV10-2 | NA | TGCGCCAGCAGTGACCGGGCCCAGGGGAATTCACCCCTCCACTTT | CASSDRAQGNSPLHF
TRBJ1-5 | few | TRBV29-1 | NA | TGCAGCCTCATTTATAGCAATCAGCCCCAGCATTTT | CSLIYSNQPQHF